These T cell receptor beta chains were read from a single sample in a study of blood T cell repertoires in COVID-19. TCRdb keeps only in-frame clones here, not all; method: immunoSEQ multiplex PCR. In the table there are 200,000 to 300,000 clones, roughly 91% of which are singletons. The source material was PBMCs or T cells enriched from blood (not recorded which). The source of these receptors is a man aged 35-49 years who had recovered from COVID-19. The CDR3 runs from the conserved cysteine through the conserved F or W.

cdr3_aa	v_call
CASTLGTRNNSPLHF	TRBV28
CASSLQAGYYEQYF	TRBV7-8
CASSEEDRGYF	TRBV25-1
CASRTKVGQREGSFGNTIYF	TRBV19
CASSSYNGPAGVSYEQYF	TRBV7-8
CASSFAGSGSLVEQFF	TRBV28
CASSSGQGGYEQYF	TRBV5-4
CASSLRVANTEAFF	TRBV4-3
CASSNTERGDEQFF	TRBV7-8
CASSTGTGGGKLFF	TRBV19
CAISAGLAGASTDTQYF	TRBV10-3
CASSYSQGEREKLFF	TRBV6-6
CASSSSGTSGSYEQYF	TRBV11-2
CASSPRQTYLNTEAFF	TRBV19
CASSYGTGGSNQPQHF	TRBV6-7
CASSLRLAGTDTQYF	TRBV5-4
CASSQDMAGDNSYEQYF	TRBV4-3
CASNRNTDTQYF	TRBV2
CASSQEGQGSLIRYNEQFF	TRBV4-1
CASSEMDIDFWGYTF	TRBV2
CASSQDVAGYVTDTQYF	TRBV4-3
CASSSSTGREETQYF	TRBV11-1
CASKTGPLVAFF	TRBV28
CASSYEGNYGYTF	TRBV6-2/TRBV6-3
CASSYSGDYNSPLHF	TRBV6-6
CASVPEGYTF	TRBV19
CASRRPGVNYGYTF	TRBV11-2
CASSQVTGGNTGELFF	TRBV4-2
CASSEEGGRADTQYF	TRBV2
CASSLLAEGSEQFF	TRBV11-2
CASSLVRVDSGNTIYF	TRBV5-6
CASSLASGWEAFF	TRBV5-4
CASSHERWTSGRALITDTQYF	TRBV4-1
CASRYSTVSYEQYF	TRBV28
CASTSSGRATNYGYTF	TRBV3-1/TRBV3-2
CASSYGYRAPAYEQYF	TRBV6-2/TRBV6-3
CASSGQGLSRIPFF	TRBV28
CASFSGTANTGELFF	TRBV6-8
CASSQDLARGYEQFF	TRBV4-1
CASSGDPPTSGSRYEQYF	TRBV6-4